This TCR beta chain is from a study of T cell responses to AZD1222 COVID-19 vaccine. Findings of the study overall: Repertoire samples came only from after the peak T cell response.

The CDR3 spans 16 residues. CDR1 and CDR2 (germline): SGHNT, YYREEE (reference sequence). V gave up 4 bases and J gave up 2 bases, with 16 bases separating them. With regard to this clone: Its cognate antigen is unknown.

Method: immunoSEQ multiplex PCR; TCRdb's copy keeps in-frame clones and lacks some. This table holds about 150,000 clones, roughly nine tenths found once. The sequencing used peripheral blood, collected 28 days after the second AZD1222 dose. This clonotype was sampled from an adult who received the AZD1222 COVID-19 vaccine. J is TRBJ2-1 and V is TRBV5-4; the D gene is possibly TRBD1 (5 bases). The DNA of the CDR3 is TGTGCCAGCAGCCCAGGGCCGGTTAGCCCCTACAATGAGCAGTTCTTC. This sequence encodes CASSPGPVSPYNEQFF. Full variable domain (remainder filled in from reference TRBV5-4 and TRBJ2-1): ETGVTQSPTHLIKTRGQQVTLRCSSQSGHNTVSWYQQALGQGPQFIFQYYREEENGRGNFPPRFSGLQFPNYSSELNVNALELDDSALYLCASSPGPVSPYNEQFFGPGTRLTVL.